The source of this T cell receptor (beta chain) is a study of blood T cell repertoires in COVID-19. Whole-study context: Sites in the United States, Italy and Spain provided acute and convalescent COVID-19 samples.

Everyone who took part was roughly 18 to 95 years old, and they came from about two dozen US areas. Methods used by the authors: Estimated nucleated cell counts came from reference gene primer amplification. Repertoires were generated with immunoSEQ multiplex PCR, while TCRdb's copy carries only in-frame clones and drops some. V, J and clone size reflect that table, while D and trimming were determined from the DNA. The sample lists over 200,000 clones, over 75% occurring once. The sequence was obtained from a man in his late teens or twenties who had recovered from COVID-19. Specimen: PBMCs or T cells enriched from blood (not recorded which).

DNA of the CDR3: TGTGCCAGCTCACCGGCAATCACTGAAGCTTTCTTT. It translates to CASSPAITEAFF. This chain uses TRBV18 with TRBJ1-1, with D unresolved. V shed 3 bases and J shed 4 bases, with 6 bases lying between them. The CDR3 spans 12 residues. Germline CDR1 KGHSH, CDR2 LQKENI.